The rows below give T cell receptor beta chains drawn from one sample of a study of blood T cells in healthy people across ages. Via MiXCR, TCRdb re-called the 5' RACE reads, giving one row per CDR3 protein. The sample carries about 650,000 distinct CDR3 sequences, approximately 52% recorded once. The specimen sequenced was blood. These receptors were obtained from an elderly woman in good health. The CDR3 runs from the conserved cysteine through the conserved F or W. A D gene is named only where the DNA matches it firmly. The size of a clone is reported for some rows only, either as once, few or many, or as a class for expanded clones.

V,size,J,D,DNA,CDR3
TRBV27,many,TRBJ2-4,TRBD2,TGTGCCAGCAGTTTGGCCTCCGGGACTAGGCAGGCCAAAAACATTCAGTACTTC,CASSLASGTRQAKNIQYF
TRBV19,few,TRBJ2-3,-,TGTGCCAGTAAGGCTAGCCATGGGAGGGATACGCAGTATTTT,CASKASHGRDTQYF
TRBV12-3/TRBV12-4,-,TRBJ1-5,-,TGTACCAGCAGTTACGACGGACAGATTAGCAATCAACCCCAGCATTTT,CTSSYDGQISNQPQHF
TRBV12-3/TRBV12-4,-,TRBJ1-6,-,TGTGCCAGCAGTCCCAGAAGGGCGCCGAATTCACTCCTCCACTTT,CASSPRRAPNSLLHF
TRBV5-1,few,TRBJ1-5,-,TGCGCCAGCAGCCTGTGGCCCGGGGGGGGAAACAATCAGCCCCAGCATTTT,CASSLWPGGGNNQPQHF
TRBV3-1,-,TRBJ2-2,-,TGTGCCTCTAGCCCGGAACCGAACACCGGGGAGCTGTTTTTT,CASSPEPNTGELFF
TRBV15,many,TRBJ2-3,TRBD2,TGTGCCACCAGCAGAGAGTACAGCGGGGGGGCAGATACGCAGTATTTT,CATSREYSGGADTQYF
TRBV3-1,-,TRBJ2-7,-,TGTGCCAGCAGCCAAGATGACAGGGCGGGATACGAGCAGTACTTC,CASSQDDRAGYEQYF
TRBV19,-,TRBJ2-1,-,TGTGCCAGTAGTATCCGGGGGTCCCTTTACAATGAGCAGTTCTTC,CASSIRGSLYNEQFF
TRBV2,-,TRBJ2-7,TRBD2,TGTGCCAGCAGTGCGGCTAGCGGGAGAATGGAGCAGTACTTC,CASSAASGRMEQYF